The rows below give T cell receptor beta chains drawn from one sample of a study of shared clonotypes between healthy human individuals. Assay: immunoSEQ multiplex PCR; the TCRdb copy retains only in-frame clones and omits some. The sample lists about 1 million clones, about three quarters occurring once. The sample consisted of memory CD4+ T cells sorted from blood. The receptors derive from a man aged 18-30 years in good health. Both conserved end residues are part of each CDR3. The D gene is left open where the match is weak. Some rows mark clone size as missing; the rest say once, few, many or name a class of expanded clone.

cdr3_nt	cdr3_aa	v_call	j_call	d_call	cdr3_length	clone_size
TGTGCCTGGAGAGAACCCATTGGGATCCACTACGAGCAGTACTTC	CAWREPIGIHYEQYF	TRBV30	TRBJ2-7	-	15	-
TGTGCCAGCAGTTACCCCGGTTTGAATGAGCAGTTCTTC	CASSYPGLNEQFF	TRBV6-5	TRBJ2-1	-	13	-
TGTGCCAGCAGCTTAGGAGGGACAGGGTCCTACAATGAGCAGTTCTTC	CASSLGGTGSYNEQFF	TRBV11-2	TRBJ2-1	TRBD1	16	-
TGTGCCATCAGTGAGTCGAGGTCCCACAGTCTAGGGGCCGCCGGGGAGCTGTTTTTT	CAISESRSHSLGAAGELFF	TRBV10-3	TRBJ2-2	-	19	-
TGTGCCACCAAGGGGGACGCTCTCACCGGGGAGCTGTTTTTT	CATKGDALTGELFF	TRBV6-1	TRBJ2-2	-	14	-
TGTGCCAGCAGCTTAGACCGGTCAGTAGCAGAAGCTTTCTTT	CASSLDRSVAEAFF	TRBV7-9	TRBJ1-1	-	14	-
TGTGCCAGAAGCTTGGAGGGGGAACAGCCCCAGCATTTT	CARSLEGEQPQHF	TRBV5-3	TRBJ1-5	-	13	-
TGTGCCCAGAGGGGGGGGCATAATTCACCCCTCCACTTT	CAQRGGHNSPLHF	TRBV30	TRBJ1-6	-	13	-
TGTGCCAGCAGATCAGGACAGGGGCCATACAATGAGCAGTTCTTC	CASRSGQGPYNEQFF	TRBV7-3	TRBJ2-1	TRBD1	15	-
TGCGCCAGCAGCCAAAGGGGCTTACAGGGGGGAGGGTCTGGAAACACCATATATTTT	CASSQRGLQGGGSGNTIYF	TRBV4-1	TRBJ1-3	TRBD1	19	-
TGTGCCAGTAGTATAGGACCGCGGACAGGGGCGAAATCGAACACTGAAGCTTTCTTT	CASSIGPRTGAKSNTEAFF	TRBV19	TRBJ1-1	TRBD1	19	once
TGCGCCAGCAGTGAACAGGTCTACGAGCAGTACTTC	CASSEQVYEQYF	TRBV10-2	TRBJ2-7	-	12	-
TGTGCTAGTGGTCAACATATTGGGGGGGACCCTTTCCCTCGGTACCAAGAGACCCAGTACTTC	CASGQHIGGDPFPRYQETQYF	TRBV12-5	TRBJ2-5	TRBD2	21	few
TGCAGCGCCGGGAATTCAGGCAGTCAGCCCCAGCATTTT	CSAGNSGSQPQHF	TRBV29-1	TRBJ1-5	-	13	-
TGTGCCAGCACACGGACAGGCCTGCGACAGTACTTC	CASTRTGLRQYF	TRBV2	TRBJ2-7	TRBD1	12	-
TGTGCCAGCGGGACCGGGACAGCAGCTAACTATGGCTACACCTTC	CASGTGTAANYGYTF	TRBV9	TRBJ1-2	TRBD1	15	-